Below are 4 T cell receptor beta chains sequenced from a single sample in a study of T cell responses to AZD1222 COVID-19 vaccine. Method: immunoSEQ multiplex PCR; TCRdb's copy keeps in-frame clones and lacks some. The data hold around 150,000 clones, with roughly 94% observed a single time. The sample consisted of peripheral blood, taken 28 days after the second AZD1222 dose. Source of these receptors: an adult who received the AZD1222 COVID-19 vaccine.

V gene TRBV29-1 combines with J gene TRBJ2-3; D tentatively reads TRBD1 or TRBD2 (6 bases each). Trimming removed 3 bases at V and 4 bases at J, with 17 bases between. The CDR3 length is 15 residues. The V gene's germline CDR1 is SQVTM and CDR2 ANQGSEA. The CDR3 DNA sequence: TGCAGCGTTGATGCCAGTTTGGGGGGCGCAGATACGCAGTATTTT. Its translation: CSVDASLGGADTQYF.

The rearrangement links TRBV18 to TRBJ1-1; D is unclear. Germline V gene lookup returns CDR1 KGHSH and CDR2 LQKENI. Trimming left V 2 bases short and J 5 bases short, with 6 bases between. The CDR3 loop spans 12 amino acids. In nucleotides, the CDR3 is TGTGCCAGCTCACCAGGCGTTACTGAAGCTTTCTTT. Translated, it gives CASSPGVTEAFF.

This chain uses TRBV5-6 with TRBJ1-2, with D unresolved. V lost 7 bases, J lost 8 bases, and 15 bases lay in between. There are 12 residues in the CDR3. From germline, CDR1 is SGHDT and CDR2 YYEEEE. The CDR3 here is CASSKGPGGYTF. The CDR3 DNA is TGTGCCAGCTCAAAAGGCCCGGGAGGCTACACCTTC.

V and J are TRBV19 and TRBJ1-1, with D hard to call. Germline V gene sequence: CDR1 LNHDA, CDR2 SQIVND (reference sequence). V lost 5 bases to trimming and J lost 6 bases, with 13 bases between them. The length of the CDR3 is 13 residues. The CDR3 sequence: CASSPQRVPEAFF. The CDR3 coding sequence is TGTGCCAGTAGTCCCCAGCGTGTTCCTGAAGCTTTCTTT.